Presented here are 30 T cell receptor beta chains from one specimen sequenced in a study of shared clonotypes between healthy human individuals. Assay used: immunoSEQ multiplex PCR; TCRdb lists only in-frame clones, some missing. This sample has around 500,000 clones, with over 65% found just once. Sequences were obtained from PBMCs. The receptors come from a woman in her thirties or forties in good health. Some clones in this sample may be carry-over from other donors' samples.

The count of this clone is one. The rearrangement links TRBV7-7 to TRBJ2-2, with 10 positions matching TRBD1. CDR3 length equals 15 residues. Per the germline V gene, CDR1 is SSHAT and CDR2 is FNYEAQ (reference sequence). V gave up 6 bases and J gave up 1 base; unmatched junction bases: 2. The CDR3 region is CASSRDRGNTGELFF. CDR3 bases: TGTGCCAGCAGTCGGGACAGGGGGAACACCGGGGAGCTGTTTTTT.

The V call is TRBV11-2, the J call TRBJ2-5; D possibly uses TRBD1 or TRBD2 (5 bases each). The CDR3 extends over 15 amino acids. CDR1 and CDR2 from the germline V gene are SGHAT and FQNNGV. V was trimmed by 5 bases and J by 4 bases, leaving 17 bases between them. As DNA, the CDR3 is TGTGCCAGCAGCCTCCAGGGAGTTCTGGCAGAGACCCAGTACTTC. Its translation is CASSLQGVLAETQYF.

The J gene is TRBJ2-3, the V gene TRBV5-5, with 8 bases lining up with TRBD2. Trimming at V came to 7 bases and at J to 1 base, leaving 2 bases not matched to a gene. Germline V gives CDR1 SGHKS, CDR2 YYEKEE (reference sequence). The CDR3 is made up of 13 amino acids. The CDR3 is CASPGGGTDTQYF. In nucleotides, the CDR3 is TGTGCCAGCCCCGGGGGGGGCACAGATACGCAGTATTTT.

A word on this clone: The same CDR3 arises from other DNA sequences in this sample as well. CDR3 bases: TGTGCCAGCAGCTTGAATGAGCAGTTCTTC. Protein sequence: CASSLNEQFF. This rearrangement joins TRBV28 to TRBJ2-1; no definite D call. The CDR3 sequence is 10 residues long. V was clipped by 6 bases and J by 7 bases, with 4 bases between them. Germline values: CDR1 MDHEN, CDR2 SYDVKM.

The table lists this clone with a few counts. V and J are TRBV11-3 and TRBJ2-1; no clear D gene. Germline assignment: CDR1 SGHNT and CDR2 YENEEA. CDR3 length equals 14 residues. Trimming removed 1 base at V and 2 bases at J, with 6 bases between. The CDR3 loop is CASSLGQPYNEQFF. CDR3 nucleotide sequence: TGTGCCAGCAGCTTAGGCCAACCCTACAATGAGCAGTTCTTC.

The chain uses TRBV7-2 and TRBJ2-7; TRBD2 agrees at 7 bases. Trimming removed 7 bases from V and 2 bases from J; junction bases left unmatched: 11. The CDR3 totals 15 residues. Per the germline V gene, CDR1 is SGHTA and CDR2 is FQGNSA. The DNA for the CDR3 is TGTGCCAGCAAGGTAGGGTCTAGCGGTGCCTACGAGCAGTACTTC. Translation gives CASKVGSSGAYEQYF. Together with reference TRBV7-2 and TRBJ2-7, the CDR3 gives the full variable domain: GAGVSQSPSNKVTEKGKDVELRCDPISGHTALYWYRQSLGQGLEFLIYFQGNSAPDKSGLPSDRFSAERTGGSVSTLTIQRTQQEDSAVYLCASKVGSSGAYEQYFGPGTRLTVT.

This clone has a single count. This chain links TRBV19 with TRBJ1-1; D not resolved. The V gene's germline CDR1 is LNHDA and CDR2 SQIVND (reference sequence). CDR3 size: 15 residues. V gave up 5 bases and J gave up 5 bases, with 18 bases separating them. The CDR3 sequence is CASSARELGWTEAFF. The CDR3 DNA reads TGTGCCAGTAGTGCTCGGGAGCTGGGTTGGACTGAAGCTTTCTTT.

The rearrangement links TRBV5-1 to TRBJ2-5, with 10 bases fitting TRBD1. CDR3 size: 15 residues. Germline assignment: CDR1 SGHRS and CDR2 YFSETQ. V was clipped by 1 base and J by 3 bases; unmatched bases: 3. The CDR3 nucleotides are TGCGCCAGCAGCTTGATTGGGACAGGGGAAGAGACCCAGTACTTC. Amino acid sequence: CASSLIGTGEETQYF.

This chain uses TRBV30 with TRBJ2-5; no definite D call. This CDR3 is 13 amino acids long. Germline V lookup: CDR1 GTSNPN, CDR2 SVGIG (reference sequence). V lost 1 base to trimming and J lost 0 bases, with 6 bases between them. CDR3 in DNA: TGTGCCTGGAGTGGAAGGTACCAAGAGACCCAGTACTTC. As protein: CAWSGRYQETQYF.

This chain joins TRBV29-1 and TRBJ2-7; 15 bases are shared with TRBD2. CDR3 length equals 13 residues. Germline V lookup: CDR1 SQVTM, CDR2 ANQGSEA. V lost 6 bases and J lost 4; bases outside the gene matches: 1. The CDR3: CSVGTSGGYEQYF. In DNA, the CDR3 is TGCAGCGTAGGGACTAGCGGGGGGTACGAGCAGTACTTC.

This clone was observed a few times. This may arise from a read error, as a much more abundant clone is one base away. This chain joins TRBV29-1 and TRBJ1-5; D might be TRBD1 (6 bases). CDR1 and CDR2 from the germline V gene are SQVTM and ANQGSEA. CDR3 length equals 12 residues. DNA for the CDR3: TGCAGCGCGGGACATAGCAATCGGCCCCAGCATTTT. This gives the protein CSAGHSNRPQHF. Full variable domain (outside the CDR3, taken from reference TRBV29-1 and TRBJ1-5): SAVISQKPSRDICQRGTSLTIQCQVDSQVTMMFWYRQQPGQSLTLIATANQGSEATYESGFVIDKFPISRPNLTFSTLTVSNMSPEDSSIYLCSAGHSNRPQHFGDGTRLSIL.

Of note for this clone: Since a far larger clone is one base different, this is likely a read error. The chain combines TRBV5-6 with TRBJ1-2, with D hard to call. The CDR3 has 14 residues. Germline V gene lookup returns CDR1 SGHDT and CDR2 YYEEEE. The CDR3 region is CASSLGPGWSGHTF. CDR3 DNA sequence: TGTGCCAGCAGCTTGGGCCCGGGTTGGAGTGGCCACACCTTC.

This clone was seen many times. The V gene is TRBV4-2, the J gene TRBJ1-4; 9 bases are a match to TRBD1. This CDR3 is 18 amino acids long. J was trimmed by 0 bases and V by 4 bases; bases with no gene match: 9. Germline V CDR1 and CDR2: LGHNA, YNFKEQ. CDR3: CASSPRTGAPTTNEKLFF. The DNA of the CDR3 is TGTGCCAGCAGCCCACGGACAGGGGCCCCCACAACTAATGAAAAACTGTTTTTT.

V usage is TRBV7-2 and J usage is TRBJ2-7, with 9 bases aligning to TRBD2. This CDR3 spans 15 amino acids. Trimming cost V 1 base and J 4 bases; bases outside gene matches: 5. Germline values: CDR1 SGHTA, CDR2 FQGNSA. For the CDR3, the DNA is TGTGCCAGCAGCTTAGGAGGCGGGAGGGGGTACGAGCAGTACTTC. Translation gives CASSLGGGRGYEQYF.

A word on this clone: The junction differs from germline at one of its ends, possibly a read error. The chain links TRBV7-7 to TRBJ2-2; maybe TRBD1 (5 bases). Germline-derived CDR1 and CDR2 are SSHAT and FNYEAQ (reference sequence). The CDR3 length is 15 residues. CDR3 loop: CASSPRRANTGELFF. CDR3 coding DNA: TGTGCTAGCAGCCCCCGCAGGGCGAACACCGGGGAGCTGTTTTTT.

The rearrangement joins TRBV5-1 to TRBJ2-1; TRBD2 matches at 7 bases. The CDR3 has 14 residues. CDR1 and CDR2 from the germline V gene are SGHRS and YFSETQ. With V trimmed by 6 bases and J by 10 bases, 13 bases remained unmatched. As DNA, the CDR3 is TGCGCCAGCAACGCCGGGAGGTGGGTGGACGAGCAGTTCTTC. Translating gives CASNAGRWVDEQFF.

V gene TRBV7-2 combines with J gene TRBJ2-1, with TRBD2 identical over 14 bases. Looked up from germline, CDR1 is SGHTA and CDR2 is FQGNSA. Unmatched junction bases numbered 11, after V lost 2 bases and J lost 8 bases. The CDR3 sequence is 18 residues long. CDR3 nucleotide sequence: TGTGCCAGCAGCTTACGGACCGGGACTAGCGGGAGTCACTATGAGCAGTTCTTC. Residues: CASSLRTGTSGSHYEQFF. The full variable domain, in which reference TRBV7-2 and TRBJ2-1 provide the parts outside the CDR3, is GAGVSQSPSNKVTEKGKDVELRCDPISGHTALYWYRQSLGQGLEFLIYFQGNSAPDKSGLPSDRFSAERTGGSVSTLTIQRTQQEDSAVYLCASSLRTGTSGSHYEQFFGPGTRLTVL.

V gene TRBV30 combines with J gene TRBJ1-1, with 10 nucleotides matching TRBD1. Germline V CDR1 and CDR2: GTSNPN, SVGIG (reference sequence). This CDR3 spans 15 amino acids. Trimming at V came to 1 base and at J to 1 base, leaving 3 bases not matched to a gene. CDR3 nucleotide sequence: TGTGCCTGGAGTGACCGGGACAGGGGGAACACTGAAGCTTTCTTT. It yields the protein CAWSDRDRGNTEAFF.

A remark on this clone: The junction shows a germline mismatch at one end, possibly a read error. The V call is TRBV4-3, the J call TRBJ2-1, with 13 bases that match TRBD2. The CDR3 extends over 17 amino acids. Germline V gene sequence: CDR1 LGHNA, CDR2 YSLEER. The CDR3 loop is CACSPRTSGSSYNEQFF. Here the CDR3 DNA reads TGCGCCTGCAGCCCAAGGACTAGCGGGAGCTCCTACAATGAGCAGTTCTTC.

CDR3 nucleotides: TGTGCCAGCAGCTTATTGGCAGAAAATGAGCAGTTCTTC. It yields the protein CASSLLAENEQFF. The V gene is TRBV11-3, the J gene TRBJ2-1; D ambiguous. The germline V gene has CDR1 SGHNT and CDR2 YENEEA. V lost 2 bases and J lost 7, with 9 bases in between. The CDR3 contains 13 residues.

The V and J genes are TRBV7-2 and TRBJ1-3; D perhaps matches TRBD1 (6 bases). The CDR3 has 16 residues. The germline CDR1 and CDR2 sequences are SGHTA and FQGNSA. The V end was cut by 5 bases, the J end by 0 bases, with 14 bases between. The CDR3 nucleotides are TGTGCCAGCAGCATACCAGGGGCCGTCTCTGGAAACACCATATATTTT. Amino acids: CASSIPGAVSGNTIYF. The complete variable domain, with remaining parts taken from reference TRBV7-2 and TRBJ1-3, reads GAGVSQSPSNKVTEKGKDVELRCDPISGHTALYWYRQSLGQGLEFLIYFQGNSAPDKSGLPSDRFSAERTGGSVSTLTIQRTQQEDSAVYLCASSIPGAVSGNTIYFGEGSWLTVV.

The chain uses TRBV15 and TRBJ1-5; D is uncertain. The CDR3 contains 15 residues. V lost 0 bases to trimming and J lost 7 bases, with 13 bases between them. Germline-derived CDR1 and CDR2 are LNHNV and YYDKDF (reference sequence). CDR3 protein: CATSRDGSPSQPQHF. DNA for the CDR3: TGTGCCACCAGCAGAGATGGATCCCCCAGCCAGCCCCAGCATTTT.

J is TRBJ2-1 and V is TRBV6-1; D might be TRBD1 or TRBD2, each matching 5 bases. This CDR3 region has 12 residues. Trimming took 6 bases from V and 4 from J, leaving 7 bases between them. The germline V gene has CDR1 MNHNS and CDR2 SASEGT. The CDR3: CASRGPYNEQFF. CDR3 in DNA: TGTGCCAGCAGGGGACCATACAATGAGCAGTTCTTC.

V usage is TRBV15 and J usage is TRBJ1-4, with 12 bases identical to TRBD1. Looked up from germline, CDR1 is LNHNV and CDR2 is YYDKDF (reference sequence). The CDR3 spans 15 residues. J was trimmed by 8 bases and V by 4 bases; bases with no gene match: 5. The CDR3 bases are TGTGCCACCAGCACACGGGACAGGGGGCCCGAAAAACTGTTTTTT. Its protein product is CATSTRDRGPEKLFF.

V and J are TRBV9 and TRBJ1-6, with D unresolved. Germline V gene data show CDR1 as SGDLS and CDR2 as YYNGEE. The CDR3 spans 14 residues. The V gene lost 2 bases and the J gene lost 7 bases, with 10 bases spanning the gap. The CDR3 reads CASSVSQVNSPLHF. As DNA, the CDR3 is TGTGCCAGCAGCGTGTCCCAAGTCAATTCACCCCTCCACTTT.

The chain combines TRBV7-9 with TRBJ1-1; D is perhaps TRBD1 (5 bases). The germline gives CDR1 SEHNR, CDR2 FQNEAQ (reference sequence). This CDR3 has 13 residues. V lost 1 base, J lost 5 bases, and 8 bases lay in between. The CDR3 DNA follows: TGTGCCAGCAGCTTAGGGGGCAGGACTGAAGCTTTCTTT. Residues: CASSLGGRTEAFF.

Worth noting for this clone: Other DNA sequences within the sample encode an identical CDR3. V is TRBV7-9 and J is TRBJ1-1; D unresolved. The germline V gene has CDR1 SEHNR and CDR2 FQNEAQ (reference sequence). V lost 1 base and J lost 3, with 15 bases in between. The CDR3 totals 16 residues. CDR3 in DNA: TGTGCCAGCAGCTTAGGAAGGGTGGAGGTGGACACTGAAGCTTTCTTT. This encodes CASSLGRVEVDTEAFF. Full variable domain (rest looked up from reference TRBV7-9 and TRBJ1-1): DTGVSQNPRHKITKRGQNVTFRCDPISEHNRLYWYRQTLGQGPEFLTYFQNEAQLEKSRLLSDRFSAERPKGSFSTLEIQRTEQGDSAMYLCASSLGRVEVDTEAFFGQGTRLTVV.

V is TRBV5-6 and J is TRBJ2-3; 11 nucleotides match TRBD2. V was clipped by 4 bases and J by 0 bases; unmatched bases: 4. This CDR3 has 16 residues. Germline CDR1 SGHDT, CDR2 YYEEEE. The CDR3 DNA reads as TGTGCCAGCAGCCTTAGCGGGAGGGCTAGCACAGATACGCAGTATTTT. Its translation is CASSLSGRASTDTQYF.

This sequence joins TRBV6-5 and TRBJ2-5; TRBD1 is a possible D gene (5 bases). From germline, CDR1 is MNHEY and CDR2 SVGAGI. With 7 bases removed from V and 3 bases from J, the gap between germline ends came to 12 bases. CDR3 size: 13 residues. CDR3 DNA: TGTGCCAGCACCAGACAGCCCGAAGAGACCCAGTACTTC. This gives the protein CASTRQPEETQYF.

The gene calls are TRBV5-4 and TRBJ2-5, with 9 bases fitting TRBD2. The CDR3 loop spans 16 amino acids. The J segment lost 5 bases and the V segment lost 4 bases, leaving 12 bases of the junction unmatched. Per germline, CDR1 SGHNT and CDR2 YYREEE (reference sequence). This CDR3 is CASSHPPSGTAETQYF. The CDR3 nucleotides are TGTGCCAGCAGCCACCCCCCTAGCGGGACAGCTGAGACCCAGTACTTC.